This T cell receptor (beta chain) was identified in a study of blood T cell repertoires in COVID-19. In the study overall: Both acute and convalescent COVID-19 samples were obtained from the United States, Italy and Spain. From T cells, B-cell-depleted T cells, or PBMCs came the material, which was cDNA or gDNA.

CDR1 LNHNV and CDR2 YYDKDF come from the germline V gene (reference sequence). The CDR3 is 16 amino acids. With 2 bases removed from V and 3 bases from J, the gap between germline ends came to 14 bases. Per the authors' pipeline: By means of reference gene primer amplification, nucleated cell counts were estimated. The table came from immunoSEQ multiplex PCR; TCRdb's copy has only in-frame clones and leaves some out. V and J calls plus clone size are reproduced from that table; the DNA served to infer D and trimming. The table lists about 340,000 clones, around 82% of them singletons. The sequenced sample consisted of peripheral blood. This sequence originates from a man aged 30-40 years with active or convalescent COVID-19. The chain links TRBV15 to TRBJ1-5; weak D call: TRBD1 (6 bases). The CDR3: CATSRPPAGANQPQHF. CDR3 DNA: TGTGCCACCAGCAGACCCCCAGCGGGGGCCAATCAGCCCCAGCATTTT.